This is a list of T cell receptor beta chains from one sample in a study of blood T cell repertoires in COVID-19. Data came from immunoSEQ multiplex PCR; TCRdb stores just in-frame clones and leaves some out. The sample yields about 300,000 clones, roughly 80% seen once. Source material: peripheral blood. Receptors originate from a human donor with COVID-19, enrolled during active disease. The donor label of this sample is uncertain. The CDR3 runs from the conserved cysteine through the conserved F or W. D genes are given only for firm matches. The size field is filled for only some rows; it gives once, few, many or a size class.

j_call: TRBJ2-7
d_call: .
clone_size: .
v_call: TRBV9
cdr3_nt: TGTGCCAGCAGCCCCCGGACAGACTCCTACGAGCAGTACTTC
cdr3_aa: CASSPRTDSYEQYF

j_call: TRBJ2-7
d_call: TRBD2
clone_size: .
v_call: TRBV27
cdr3_nt: TGTGCCAGCAGTGGATGGGCGGGAGTCTACGAGCAGTACTTC
cdr3_aa: CASSGWAGVYEQYF

j_call: TRBJ2-2
d_call: .
clone_size: .
v_call: TRBV19
cdr3_nt: TGTGCCAGTAGTATTTGGGGACTGAAGAACGCCGGGGAGCTGTTTTTT
cdr3_aa: CASSIWGLKNAGELFF

j_call: TRBJ2-7
d_call: .
clone_size: few
v_call: TRBV7-8
cdr3_nt: TGTGCCAGCAGCTCAGGGACTGCCCTCTACGAGCAGTACTTC
cdr3_aa: CASSSGTALYEQYF

j_call: TRBJ1-1
d_call: .
clone_size: .
v_call: TRBV27
cdr3_nt: TGTGCCAGCAGTTTATCGCCAGGCAGCATGAACACTGAAGCTTTCTTT
cdr3_aa: CASSLSPGSMNTEAFF

j_call: TRBJ2-2
d_call: TRBD2
clone_size: .
v_call: TRBV5-1
cdr3_nt: TGCGCCAGCAGCTTGACTAGCGGGAGGGCCGTCGCCACCGGGGAGCTGTTTTTT
cdr3_aa: CASSLTSGRAVATGELFF

j_call: TRBJ2-5
d_call: .
clone_size: few
v_call: TRBV7-8
cdr3_nt: TGTGCCAGCAGCCCTCGAACAGGGTATGGGGCCAAGACCCAGTACTTC
cdr3_aa: CASSPRTGYGAKTQYF

j_call: TRBJ2-1
d_call: TRBD2
clone_size: .
v_call: TRBV5-1
cdr3_nt: TGCGCCAGCAGCACGCCCCTAGCGGGGGACAATGAGCAGTTCTTC
cdr3_aa: CASSTPLAGDNEQFF

j_call: TRBJ1-1
d_call: .
clone_size: .
v_call: TRBV5-8
cdr3_nt: TGTGCCAGCAGCTTACAGGGGAACACTGAAGCTTTCTTT
cdr3_aa: CASSLQGNTEAFF

j_call: TRBJ2-5
d_call: .
clone_size: once
v_call: TRBV7-9
cdr3_nt: TGTGCCAGCAGCTTAGTGGCAGGTCCAGAAGAGACCCAGTACTTC
cdr3_aa: CASSLVAGPEETQYF

j_call: TRBJ1-6
d_call: TRBD1
clone_size: .
v_call: TRBV2
cdr3_nt: TGTGCCAGCACCCTCGACAGGGATAATTCACCCCTCCACTTT
cdr3_aa: CASTLDRDNSPLHF

j_call: TRBJ1-4
d_call: TRBD1
clone_size: once
v_call: TRBV5-5
cdr3_nt: TGTGCCAGCAGCTGGACAGGGAGGGAAAAACTGTTTTTT
cdr3_aa: CASSWTGREKLFF

j_call: TRBJ1-2
d_call: TRBD1
clone_size: .
v_call: TRBV28
cdr3_nt: TGTGCCAGCAGTGACCCGGGACAGCCCCGACATGGCTACACCTTC
cdr3_aa: CASSDPGQPRHGYTF

j_call: TRBJ1-4
d_call: TRBD1
clone_size: .
v_call: TRBV5-4
cdr3_nt: TGTGCCAGCAGCTTCCGCGGGACAGGGAATGAAAAACTGTTTTTT
cdr3_aa: CASSFRGTGNEKLFF

j_call: TRBJ1-1
d_call: .
clone_size: .
v_call: TRBV7-2
cdr3_nt: TGTGCCAGCAGCTTAAATTCGGGCAGGGCCACTGAAGCTTTCTTT
cdr3_aa: CASSLNSGRATEAFF

j_call: TRBJ1-2
d_call: .
clone_size: .
v_call: TRBV11-2
cdr3_nt: TGTGCCAGCAGCTCTACAGCAAACTATGGCTACACCTTC
cdr3_aa: CASSSTANYGYTF

j_call: TRBJ1-2
d_call: .
clone_size: .
v_call: TRBV19
cdr3_nt: TGTGCCAGTGACGGCGGACTCCCTAACTATGGCTACACCTTC
cdr3_aa: CASDGGLPNYGYTF

j_call: TRBJ1-3
d_call: .
clone_size: .
v_call: TRBV27
cdr3_nt: TGTGCCAGCAGATCCGCTGGGGCAGGGTCTGGAAACACCATATATTTT
cdr3_aa: CASRSAGAGSGNTIYF

j_call: TRBJ2-5
d_call: TRBD2
clone_size: .
v_call: TRBV7-7
cdr3_nt: TGTGCTAGCAGCTTAGAACTAGCGGGAGAGACCCAGTACTTC
cdr3_aa: CASSLELAGETQYF